The clone carrying this TCR beta chain showed up just once. What it recognizes is unknown. The PCR made use of 60 Vbeta and 13 Jbeta primers. Here immunoSEQ multiplex PCR was the method, and the copy in TCRdb shows in-frame clones only, minus some. The sample shows about 160,000 clones, around 80% of them seen only once. The CDR3 is made up of 15 amino acids. V dropped 6 bases and J dropped 5; count of bases not matched to a gene: 8. Germline lookup yields CDR1 SGHKS and CDR2 YYEKEE (reference sequence). This entry belongs to a study of cytomegalovirus exposure and HLA in healthy donors. Regarding the study as a whole: The presence/absence work took it that sequencing depth was about the same across donors. Productive rates of about 90% or about 30% were seen for most TCR beta V segments in an earlier analysis.

This sequence joins TRBV5-5 and TRBJ2-1; 10 bases line up with TRBD2. What was sequenced was PBMCs. The clonotype originates from a middle-aged man in good health and CMV-seropositive. CDR3 in amino acids: CASIIPGLAHNEQFF. CDR3 sequence (DNA): TGTGCCAGCATTATTCCGGGACTAGCGCACAATGAGCAGTTCTTC.